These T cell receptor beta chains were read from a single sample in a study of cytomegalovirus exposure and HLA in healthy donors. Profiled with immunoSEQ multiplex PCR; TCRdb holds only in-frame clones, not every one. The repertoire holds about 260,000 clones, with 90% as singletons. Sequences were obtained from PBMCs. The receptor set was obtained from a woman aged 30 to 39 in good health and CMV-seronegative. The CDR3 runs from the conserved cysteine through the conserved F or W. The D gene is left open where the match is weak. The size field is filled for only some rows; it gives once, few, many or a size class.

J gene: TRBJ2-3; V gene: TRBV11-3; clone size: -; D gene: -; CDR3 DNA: TGTGCCAGCAGCTTAAACCCCTCAGATACGCAGTATTTT; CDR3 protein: CASSLNPSDTQYF
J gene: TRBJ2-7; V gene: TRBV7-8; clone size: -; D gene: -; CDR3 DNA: TGTGCCAGCAGCTTAACCCCGGAAAACTACGAGCAGTACTTC; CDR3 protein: CASSLTPENYEQYF
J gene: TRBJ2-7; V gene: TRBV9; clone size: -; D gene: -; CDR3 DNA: TGTGCCAGCAGCGTTAGTCAGGGGTCGTACGAGCAGTACTTC; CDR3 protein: CASSVSQGSYEQYF
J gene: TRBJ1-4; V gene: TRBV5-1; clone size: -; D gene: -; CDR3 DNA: TGCGCCAGCAGCTCCCTGGGGGCAACTAATGAAAAACTGTTTTTT; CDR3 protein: CASSSLGATNEKLFF
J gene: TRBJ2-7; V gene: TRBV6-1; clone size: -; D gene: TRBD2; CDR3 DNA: TGTGCCAGCAGTGAAGCGGGCGGGAGGACCGAGCAGTACTTC; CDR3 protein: CASSEAGGRTEQYF
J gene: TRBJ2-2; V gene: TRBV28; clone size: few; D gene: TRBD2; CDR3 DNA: TGTGCCAGCAGTTTATGGACTAGCGGAAACACCGGGGAGCTGTTTTTT; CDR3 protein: CASSLWTSGNTGELFF
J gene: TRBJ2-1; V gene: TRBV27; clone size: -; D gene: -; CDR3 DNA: TGTGCCAGCAGTTTATCGTCCCCCGGCGGTGAGCAGTTCTTC; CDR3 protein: CASSLSSPGGEQFF
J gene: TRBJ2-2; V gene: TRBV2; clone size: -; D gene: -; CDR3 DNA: TGTGCCAGCAAGAGACCCCACGGCAGGGGTAACACCGGGGAGCTGTTTTTT; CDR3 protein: CASKRPHGRGNTGELFF
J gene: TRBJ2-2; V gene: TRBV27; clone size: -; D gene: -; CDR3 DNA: TGTGCCAGCAGTTCTTCAGGGAGTTGGGACACCGGGGAGCTGTTTTTT; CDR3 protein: CASSSSGSWDTGELFF
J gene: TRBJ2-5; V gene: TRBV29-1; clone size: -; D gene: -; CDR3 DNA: TGCAGCGTTGAAGATGACAGGTCCAGGGCCCAGTACTTC; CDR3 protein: CSVEDDRSRAQYF
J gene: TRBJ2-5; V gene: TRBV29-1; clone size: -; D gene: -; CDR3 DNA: TGCAGCGTTCGGCAGGCACAAGAGACCCAGTACTTC; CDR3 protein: CSVRQAQETQYF
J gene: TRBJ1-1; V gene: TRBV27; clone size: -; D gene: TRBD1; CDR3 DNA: TGTGCCAGCAGTTTAGCCAGGACAGGTCGGGCTAAACAAGCTTTCTTT; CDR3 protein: CASSLARTGRAKQAFF
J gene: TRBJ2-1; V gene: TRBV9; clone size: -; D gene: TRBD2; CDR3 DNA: TGTGCCAGCAGCCCTCGGACTAGCCCCTACAATGAGCAGTTCTTC; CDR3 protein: CASSPRTSPYNEQFF
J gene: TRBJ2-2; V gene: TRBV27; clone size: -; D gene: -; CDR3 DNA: TGTGCCAGCAGTTTCTCACCCAAGGCCAGTAAGGACACCGGGGAGCTGTTTTTT; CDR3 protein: CASSFSPKASKDTGELFF
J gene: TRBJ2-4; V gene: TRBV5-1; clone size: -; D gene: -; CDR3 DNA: TGCGCCAGCAGCTTTGACAGTCGTAACATTCAGTACTTC; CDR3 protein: CASSFDSRNIQYF
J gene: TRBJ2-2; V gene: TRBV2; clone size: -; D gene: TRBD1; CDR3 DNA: TGTGCCAGCAGTGAAGGGGAGACAGGGATCACCGGGGAGCTGTTTTTT; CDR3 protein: CASSEGETGITGELFF
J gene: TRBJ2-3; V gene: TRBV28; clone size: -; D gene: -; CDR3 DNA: TGTGCCAGCAGTTTTTTTGCTGGTACGCAGTATTTT; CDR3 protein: CASSFFAGTQYF
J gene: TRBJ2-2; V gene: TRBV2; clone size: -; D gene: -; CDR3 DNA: TGTGCCAGCAGAGGAGGAGGGGGGAACACCGGGGAGCTGTTTTTT; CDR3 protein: CASRGGGGNTGELFF
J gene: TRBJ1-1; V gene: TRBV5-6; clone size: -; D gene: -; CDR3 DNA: TGTGCCAGCGTTACGGGGTTGAACACTGAAGCTTTCTTT; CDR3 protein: CASVTGLNTEAFF
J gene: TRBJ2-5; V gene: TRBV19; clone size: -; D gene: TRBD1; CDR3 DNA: TGTGCCAGTAGTCCGCGGACAGGGCAAGAGACCCAGTACTTC; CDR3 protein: CASSPRTGQETQYF
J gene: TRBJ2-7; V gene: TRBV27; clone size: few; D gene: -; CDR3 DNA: TGTGCCAGCAGGGACACGGGTCGAGAGCAGTACTTC; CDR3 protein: CASRDTGREQYF
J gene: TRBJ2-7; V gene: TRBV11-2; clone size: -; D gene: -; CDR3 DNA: TGTGCCAGCAGCTTAGGGGACATGGACTACGAGCAGTACTTC; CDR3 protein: CASSLGDMDYEQYF
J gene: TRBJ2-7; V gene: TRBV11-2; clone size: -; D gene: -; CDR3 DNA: TGTGCCAGCAGCCCGACTAGCTACGAGCAGTACTTC; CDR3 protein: CASSPTSYEQYF
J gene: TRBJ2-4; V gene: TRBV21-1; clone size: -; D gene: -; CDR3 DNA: TGTGCCAGCAGCAAAGGAGGGGGCCTCGGCCAGTTGGCCAAAAACATTCAGTACTTC; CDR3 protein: CASSKGGGLGQLAKNIQYF
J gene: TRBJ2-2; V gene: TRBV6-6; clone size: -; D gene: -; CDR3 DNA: TGTGCCAGCAGCCAGGGACTGTACACCGGGGAGCTGTTTTTT; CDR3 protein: CASSQGLYTGELFF
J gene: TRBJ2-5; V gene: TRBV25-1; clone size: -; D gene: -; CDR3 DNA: TGTGCCAGCACCGAGGAGGGGTACCAAGAGACCCAGTACTTC; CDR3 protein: CASTEEGYQETQYF
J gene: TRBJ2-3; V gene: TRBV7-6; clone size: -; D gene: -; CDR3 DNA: TGTGCCAGCAGCTTATTATCAGGGCGGGGCTCAGCTAGCACAGATACGCAGTATTTT; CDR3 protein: CASSLLSGRGSASTDTQYF
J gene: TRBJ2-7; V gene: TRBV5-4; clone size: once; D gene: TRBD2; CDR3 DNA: TGTGCCAGCAGCCCGGCCCCCCTAGCGGGAGGGGAGGAGCAGTACTTC; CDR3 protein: CASSPAPLAGGEEQYF
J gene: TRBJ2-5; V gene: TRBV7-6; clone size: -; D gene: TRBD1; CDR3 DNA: TGTGCCAGCAGCCCCGGACAGGGACGGACCCAGTACTTC; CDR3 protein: CASSPGQGRTQYF
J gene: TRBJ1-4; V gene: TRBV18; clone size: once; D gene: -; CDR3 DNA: TGTGCCAGCTCGCCAGGGGCAACTAATGAAAAACTGTTTTTT; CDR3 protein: CASSPGATNEKLFF
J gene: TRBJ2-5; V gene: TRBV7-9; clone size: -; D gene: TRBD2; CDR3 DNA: TGTGCCAGCAGTCGGACTAGCGGGAGCCAAGAGACCCAGTACTTC; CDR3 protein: CASSRTSGSQETQYF
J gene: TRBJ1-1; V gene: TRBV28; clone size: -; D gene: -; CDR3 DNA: TGTGCCAGCAGTTTAAGTCTAGGACAGCCGAACACTGAAGCTTTCTTT; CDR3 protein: CASSLSLGQPNTEAFF
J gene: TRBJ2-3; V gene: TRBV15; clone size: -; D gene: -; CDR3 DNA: TGTGCCACCAGCAGGGGGAAGGGGACGGATACGCAGTATTTT; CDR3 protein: CATSRGKGTDTQYF
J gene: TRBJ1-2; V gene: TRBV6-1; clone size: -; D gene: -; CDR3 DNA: TGTGCCAGCAGTGAAACCCTAGGAGCTAACTATGGCTACACCTTC; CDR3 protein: CASSETLGANYGYTF
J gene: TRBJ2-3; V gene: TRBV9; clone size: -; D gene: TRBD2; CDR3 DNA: TGTGCCAGCAGCCGTAGCGGGAGGGCCACTGGAGATACGCAGTATTTT; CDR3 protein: CASSRSGRATGDTQYF
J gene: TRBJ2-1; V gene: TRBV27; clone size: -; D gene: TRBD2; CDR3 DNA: TGTGCCAGCAGTTTAGCGGGAGGGCTCGGCTCGGATGAGCAGTTCTTC; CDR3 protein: CASSLAGGLGSDEQFF
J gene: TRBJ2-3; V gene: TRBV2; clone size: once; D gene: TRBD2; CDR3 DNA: TGTGCCAGCCAAGACATACGGACTAGCGGGACCTCAGATACGCAGTATTTT; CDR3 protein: CASQDIRTSGTSDTQYF
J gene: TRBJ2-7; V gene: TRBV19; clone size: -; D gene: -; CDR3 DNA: TGTGCCAGTACTAAGACAGGACCTCCTTACGAGCAGTACTTC; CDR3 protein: CASTKTGPPYEQYF
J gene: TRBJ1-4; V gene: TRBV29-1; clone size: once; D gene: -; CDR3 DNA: TGCAGCGCCTTCGGAGGGGTTGGTGAAAAACTGTTTTTT; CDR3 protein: CSAFGGVGEKLFF
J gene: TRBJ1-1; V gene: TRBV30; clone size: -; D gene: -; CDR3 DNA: TGTGCCTGGAGCGCAGGGCGGACTGAAGCTTTCTTT; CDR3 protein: CAWSAGRTEAFF
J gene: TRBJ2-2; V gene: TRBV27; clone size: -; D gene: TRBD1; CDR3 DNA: TGTGCCAGCAGTTTCGACTGGCGGGGACAGGGTAGTTTCGGGGAGCTGTTTTTT; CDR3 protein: CASSFDWRGQGSFGELFF
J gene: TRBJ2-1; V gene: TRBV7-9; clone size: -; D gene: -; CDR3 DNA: TGTGCCAGCAGCTCCATCCCAGGGCGCAATGAGCAGTTCTTC; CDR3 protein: CASSSIPGRNEQFF
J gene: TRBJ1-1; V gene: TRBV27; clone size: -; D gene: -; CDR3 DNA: TGTGCCAGCAGTTTCACAACAGGCTGGGGGAACACTGAAGCTTTCTTT; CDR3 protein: CASSFTTGWGNTEAFF
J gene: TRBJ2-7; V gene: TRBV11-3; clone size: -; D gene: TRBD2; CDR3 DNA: TGTGCCAGCAGCATACGACTAGCGGGGTTGACCTACGAGCAGTACTTC; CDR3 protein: CASSIRLAGLTYEQYF
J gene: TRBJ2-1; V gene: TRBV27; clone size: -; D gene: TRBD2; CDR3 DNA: TGTGCCAGCAGTTCTGGACTAGCGGGGTCCTACAATGAGCAGTTCTTC; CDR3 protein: CASSSGLAGSYNEQFF
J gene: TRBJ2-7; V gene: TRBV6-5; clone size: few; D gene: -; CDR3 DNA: TGTGCCAGCAGTCCGACAGGGAGGGAGCAGTACTTC; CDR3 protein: CASSPTGREQYF
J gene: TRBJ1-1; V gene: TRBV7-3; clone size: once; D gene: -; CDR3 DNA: TGTGCCAGCAGCTTAGGGGGAGAATTCTCTGAAGCTTTCTTT; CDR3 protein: CASSLGGEFSEAFF
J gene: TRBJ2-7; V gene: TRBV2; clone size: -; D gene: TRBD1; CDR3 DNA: TGTGCCACAAATCCGGACAGGGGAAGTTCGAACTACGAGCAGTACTTC; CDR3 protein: CATNPDRGSSNYEQYF
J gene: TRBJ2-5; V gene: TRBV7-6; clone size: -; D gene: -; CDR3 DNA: TGTGCCAGCAGCGATACTGGAGAGACCCAGTACTTC; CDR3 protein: CASSDTGETQYF
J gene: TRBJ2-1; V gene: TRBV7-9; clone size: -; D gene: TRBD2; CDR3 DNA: TGTGCCAGCAGCTTAGCCGATAGCGGGAGAAATGAGCAGTTCTTC; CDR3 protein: CASSLADSGRNEQFF
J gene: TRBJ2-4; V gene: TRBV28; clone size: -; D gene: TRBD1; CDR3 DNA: TGTGCCAGCAGTTCTGGGACAGCGCCAAAAAACATTCAGTACTTC; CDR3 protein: CASSSGTAPKNIQYF
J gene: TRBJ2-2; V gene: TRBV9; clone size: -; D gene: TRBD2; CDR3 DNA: TGTGCCAGCAGCGTTAGCGGGAGTGCGAACACCGGGGAGCTGTTTTTT; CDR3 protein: CASSVSGSANTGELFF
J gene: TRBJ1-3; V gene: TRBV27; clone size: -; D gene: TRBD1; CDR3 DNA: TGTGCCAGCAGTTTACGACAGGGGACTGGAAACACCATATATTTT; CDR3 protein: CASSLRQGTGNTIYF
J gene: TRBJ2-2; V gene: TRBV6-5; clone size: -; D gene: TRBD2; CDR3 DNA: TGTGCCAGCATCGGGGGGGGAAACACCGGGGAGCTGTTTTTT; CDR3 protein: CASIGGGNTGELFF
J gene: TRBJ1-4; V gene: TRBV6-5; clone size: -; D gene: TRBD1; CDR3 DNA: TGTGCCAGCACCAGGACAGGGGCCGAAAAACTGTTTTTT; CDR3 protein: CASTRTGAEKLFF